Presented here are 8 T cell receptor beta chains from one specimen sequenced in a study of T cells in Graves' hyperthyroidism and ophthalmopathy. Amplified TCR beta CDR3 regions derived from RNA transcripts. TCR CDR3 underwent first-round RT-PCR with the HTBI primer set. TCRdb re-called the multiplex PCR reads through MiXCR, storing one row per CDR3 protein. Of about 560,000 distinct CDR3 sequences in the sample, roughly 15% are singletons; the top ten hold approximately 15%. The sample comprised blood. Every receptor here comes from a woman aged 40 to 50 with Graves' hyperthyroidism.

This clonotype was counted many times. CDR3: CASSLGQGENQPQHF. The CDR3 nucleotides are TGTGCCAGCAGCTTGGGACAGGGGGAAAATCAGCCCCAGCATTTT. The chain is built from TRBV5-4 and TRBJ1-5; 9 nucleotides align to TRBD1. J gave up 4 bases and V 0 bases, and 2 bases lay outside the gene matches. The V gene's germline CDR1 is SGHNT and CDR2 YYREEE (reference sequence). This CDR3 is 15 amino acids long.

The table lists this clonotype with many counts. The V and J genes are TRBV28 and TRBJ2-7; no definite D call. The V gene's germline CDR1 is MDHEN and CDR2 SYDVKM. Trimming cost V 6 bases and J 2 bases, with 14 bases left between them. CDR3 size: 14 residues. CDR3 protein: CASSPYRATYEQYF. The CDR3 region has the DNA TGTGCCAGCAGCCCTTACCGGGCTACCTACGAGCAGTACTTC.

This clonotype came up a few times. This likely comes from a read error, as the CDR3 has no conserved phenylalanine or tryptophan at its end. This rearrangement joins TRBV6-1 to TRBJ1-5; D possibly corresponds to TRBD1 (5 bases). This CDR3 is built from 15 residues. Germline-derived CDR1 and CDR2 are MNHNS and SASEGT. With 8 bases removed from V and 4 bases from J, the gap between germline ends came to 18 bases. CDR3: CASYDRQWLNQPQHS. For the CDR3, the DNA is TGTGCCAGCTATGACCGACAGTGGCTAAATCAGCCCCAGCATTCT.

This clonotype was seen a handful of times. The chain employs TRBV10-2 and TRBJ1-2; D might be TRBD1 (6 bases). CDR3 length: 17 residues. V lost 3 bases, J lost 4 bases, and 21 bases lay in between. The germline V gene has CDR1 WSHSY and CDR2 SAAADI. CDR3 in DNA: TGCGCCAGCAGTGATATAAGGGATACAGGGTTGGGCTATGGCTACACCTTC. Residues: CASSDIRDTGLGYGYTF.

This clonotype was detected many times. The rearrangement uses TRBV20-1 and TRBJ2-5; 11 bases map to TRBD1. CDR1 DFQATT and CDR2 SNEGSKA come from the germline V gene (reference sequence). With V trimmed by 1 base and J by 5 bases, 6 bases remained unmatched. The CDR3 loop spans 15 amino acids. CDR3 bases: TGCAGTGCTAGAGCGGGACAGGGGGACGGGGAGACCCAGTACTTC. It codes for CSARAGQGDGETQYF.

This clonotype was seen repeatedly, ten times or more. The CDR3 sequence: CASSITLLEQYF. The CDR3 DNA sequence: TGTGCCAGCAGTATTACACTGCTCGAGCAGTACTTC. The chain employs TRBV12-3 or TRBV12-4 and TRBJ2-7, with D unresolved. The CDR3 contains 12 residues. V shed 5 bases and J shed 6 bases, with 11 bases lying between them.

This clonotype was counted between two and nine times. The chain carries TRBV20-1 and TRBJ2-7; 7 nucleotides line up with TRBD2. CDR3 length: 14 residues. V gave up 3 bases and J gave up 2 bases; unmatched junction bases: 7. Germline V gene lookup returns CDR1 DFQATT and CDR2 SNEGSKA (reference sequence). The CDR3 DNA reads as TGCAGTGCTAGTAAAGGTCTAGCGGCCTACGAGCAGTACTTC. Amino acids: CSASKGLAAYEQYF.

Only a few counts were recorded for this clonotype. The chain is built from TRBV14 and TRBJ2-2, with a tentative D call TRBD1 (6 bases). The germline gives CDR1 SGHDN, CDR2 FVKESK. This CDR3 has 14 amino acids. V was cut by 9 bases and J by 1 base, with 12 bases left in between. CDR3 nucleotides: TGTGCCAGTAAACCGGGACAGAACACCGGGGAGCTGTTTTTT. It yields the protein CASKPGQNTGELFF.